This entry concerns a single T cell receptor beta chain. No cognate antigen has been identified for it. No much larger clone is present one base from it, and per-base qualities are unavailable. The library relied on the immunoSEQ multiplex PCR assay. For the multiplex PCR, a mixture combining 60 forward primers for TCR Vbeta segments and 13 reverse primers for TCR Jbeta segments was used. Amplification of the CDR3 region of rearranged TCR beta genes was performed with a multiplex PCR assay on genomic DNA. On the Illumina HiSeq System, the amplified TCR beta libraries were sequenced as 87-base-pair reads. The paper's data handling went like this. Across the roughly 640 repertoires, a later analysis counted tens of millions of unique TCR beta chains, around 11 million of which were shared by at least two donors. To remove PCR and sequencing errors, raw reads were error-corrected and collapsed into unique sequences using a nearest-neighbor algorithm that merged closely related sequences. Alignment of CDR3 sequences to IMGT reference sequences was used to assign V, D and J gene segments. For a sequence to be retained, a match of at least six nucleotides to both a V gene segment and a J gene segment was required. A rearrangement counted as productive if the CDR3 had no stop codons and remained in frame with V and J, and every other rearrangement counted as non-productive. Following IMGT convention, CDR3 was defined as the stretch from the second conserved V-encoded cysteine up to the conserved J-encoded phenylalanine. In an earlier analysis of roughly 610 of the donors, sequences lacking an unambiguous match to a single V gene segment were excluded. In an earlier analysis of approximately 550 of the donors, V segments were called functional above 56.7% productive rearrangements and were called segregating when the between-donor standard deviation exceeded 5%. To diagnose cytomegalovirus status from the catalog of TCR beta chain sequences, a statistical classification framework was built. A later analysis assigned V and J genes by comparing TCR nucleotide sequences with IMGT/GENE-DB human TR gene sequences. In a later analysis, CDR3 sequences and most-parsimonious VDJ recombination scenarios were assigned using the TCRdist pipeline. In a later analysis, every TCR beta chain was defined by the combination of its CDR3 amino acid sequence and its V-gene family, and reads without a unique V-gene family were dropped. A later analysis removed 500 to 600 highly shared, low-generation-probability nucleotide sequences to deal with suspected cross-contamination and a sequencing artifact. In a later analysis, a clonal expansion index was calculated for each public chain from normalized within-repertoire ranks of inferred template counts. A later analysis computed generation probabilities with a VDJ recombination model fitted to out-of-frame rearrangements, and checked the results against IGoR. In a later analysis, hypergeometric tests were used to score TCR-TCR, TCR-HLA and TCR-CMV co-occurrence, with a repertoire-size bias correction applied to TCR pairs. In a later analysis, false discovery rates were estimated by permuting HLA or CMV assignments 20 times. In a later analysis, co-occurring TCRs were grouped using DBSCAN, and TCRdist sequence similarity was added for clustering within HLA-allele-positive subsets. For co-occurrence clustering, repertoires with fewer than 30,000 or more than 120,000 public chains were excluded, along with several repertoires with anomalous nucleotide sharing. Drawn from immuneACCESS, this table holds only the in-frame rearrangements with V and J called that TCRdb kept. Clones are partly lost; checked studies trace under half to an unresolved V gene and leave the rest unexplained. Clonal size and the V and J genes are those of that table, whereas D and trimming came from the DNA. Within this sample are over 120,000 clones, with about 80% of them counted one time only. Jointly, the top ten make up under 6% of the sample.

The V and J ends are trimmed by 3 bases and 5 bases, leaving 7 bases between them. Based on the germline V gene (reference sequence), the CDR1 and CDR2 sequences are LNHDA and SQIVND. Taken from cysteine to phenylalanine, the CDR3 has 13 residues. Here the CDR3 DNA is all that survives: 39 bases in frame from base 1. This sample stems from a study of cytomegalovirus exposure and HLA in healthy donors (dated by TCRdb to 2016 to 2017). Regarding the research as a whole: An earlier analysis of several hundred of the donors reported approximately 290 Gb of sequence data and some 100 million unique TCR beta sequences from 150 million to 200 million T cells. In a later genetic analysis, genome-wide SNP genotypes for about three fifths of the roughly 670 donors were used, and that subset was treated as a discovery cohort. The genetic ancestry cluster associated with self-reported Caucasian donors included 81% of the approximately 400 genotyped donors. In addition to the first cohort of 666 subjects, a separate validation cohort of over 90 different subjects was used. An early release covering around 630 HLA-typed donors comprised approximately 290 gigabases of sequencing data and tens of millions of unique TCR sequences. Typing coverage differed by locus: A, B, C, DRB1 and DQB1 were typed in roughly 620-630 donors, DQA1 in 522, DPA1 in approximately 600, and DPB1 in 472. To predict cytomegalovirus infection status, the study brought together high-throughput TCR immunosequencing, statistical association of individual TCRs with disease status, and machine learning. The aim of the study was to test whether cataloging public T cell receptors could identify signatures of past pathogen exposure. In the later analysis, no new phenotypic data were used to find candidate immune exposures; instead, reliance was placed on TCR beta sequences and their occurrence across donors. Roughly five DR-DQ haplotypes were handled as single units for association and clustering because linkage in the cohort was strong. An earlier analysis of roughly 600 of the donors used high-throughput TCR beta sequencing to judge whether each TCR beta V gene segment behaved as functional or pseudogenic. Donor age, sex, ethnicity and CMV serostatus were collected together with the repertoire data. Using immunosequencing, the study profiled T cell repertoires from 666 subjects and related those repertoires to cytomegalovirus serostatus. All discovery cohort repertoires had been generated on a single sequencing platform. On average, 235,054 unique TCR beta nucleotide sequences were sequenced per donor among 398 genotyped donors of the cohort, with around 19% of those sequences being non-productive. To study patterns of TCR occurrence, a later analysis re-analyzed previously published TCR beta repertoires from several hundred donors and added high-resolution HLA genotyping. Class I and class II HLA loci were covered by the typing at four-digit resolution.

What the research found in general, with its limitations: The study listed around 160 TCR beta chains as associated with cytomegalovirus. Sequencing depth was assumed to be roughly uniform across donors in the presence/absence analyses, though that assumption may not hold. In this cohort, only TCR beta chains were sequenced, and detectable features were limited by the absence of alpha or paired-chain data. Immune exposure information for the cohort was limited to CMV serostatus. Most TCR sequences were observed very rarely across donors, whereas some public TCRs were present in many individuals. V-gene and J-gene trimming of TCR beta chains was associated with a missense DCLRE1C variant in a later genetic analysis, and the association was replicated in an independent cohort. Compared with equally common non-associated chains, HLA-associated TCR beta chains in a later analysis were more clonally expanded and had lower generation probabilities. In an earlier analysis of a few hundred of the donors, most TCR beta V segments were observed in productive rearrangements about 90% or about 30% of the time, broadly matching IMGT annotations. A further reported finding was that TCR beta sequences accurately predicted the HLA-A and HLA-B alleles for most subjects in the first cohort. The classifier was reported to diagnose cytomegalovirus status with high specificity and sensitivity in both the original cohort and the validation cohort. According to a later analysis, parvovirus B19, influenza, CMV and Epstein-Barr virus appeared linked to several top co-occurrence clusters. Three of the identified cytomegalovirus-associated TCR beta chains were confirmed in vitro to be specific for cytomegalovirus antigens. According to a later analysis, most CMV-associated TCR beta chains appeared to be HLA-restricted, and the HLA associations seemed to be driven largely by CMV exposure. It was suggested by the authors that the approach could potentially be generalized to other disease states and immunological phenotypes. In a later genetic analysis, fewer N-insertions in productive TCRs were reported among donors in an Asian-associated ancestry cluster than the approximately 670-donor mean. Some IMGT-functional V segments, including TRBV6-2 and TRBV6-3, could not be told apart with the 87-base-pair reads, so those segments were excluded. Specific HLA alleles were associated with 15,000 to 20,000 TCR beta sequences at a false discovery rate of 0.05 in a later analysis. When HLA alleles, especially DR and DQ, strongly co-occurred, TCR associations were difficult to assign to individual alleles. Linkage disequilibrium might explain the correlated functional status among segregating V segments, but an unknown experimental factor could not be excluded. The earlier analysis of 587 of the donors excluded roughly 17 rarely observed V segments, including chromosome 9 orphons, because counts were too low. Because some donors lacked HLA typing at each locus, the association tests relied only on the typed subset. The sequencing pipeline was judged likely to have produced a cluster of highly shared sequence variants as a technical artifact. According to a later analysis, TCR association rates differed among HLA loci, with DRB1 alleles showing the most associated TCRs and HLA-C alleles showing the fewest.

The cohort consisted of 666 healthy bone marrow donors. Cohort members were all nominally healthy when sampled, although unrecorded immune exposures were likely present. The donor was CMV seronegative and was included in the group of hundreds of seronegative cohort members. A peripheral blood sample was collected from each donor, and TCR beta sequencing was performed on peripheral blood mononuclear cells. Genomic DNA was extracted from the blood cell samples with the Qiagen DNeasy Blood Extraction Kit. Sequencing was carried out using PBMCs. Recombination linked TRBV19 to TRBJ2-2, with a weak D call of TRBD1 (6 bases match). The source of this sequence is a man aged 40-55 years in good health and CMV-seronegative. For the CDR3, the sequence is CASSIRGTGELFF. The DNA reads TGTGCCAGTAGTATTAGGGGGACCGGGGAGCTGTTTTTT.